This T cell receptor (beta chain) comes out of a study of post-analysis software for immune sequencing data. Worth noting for this clonotype: Its target is not known.

TCR beta libraries were prepared from cDNA with unique molecular identifiers. TCRdb re-called the PCR reads with MiXCR, one entry per CDR3 protein. Of hundreds of thousands of distinct CDR3 sequences listed, more than 50% were seen once; the top ten hold around 11%. The germline V gene encodes CDR1 SNHLY and CDR2 FYNNEI. The CDR3 contains 14 residues. Regarding the study as a whole: When patients were compared with controls, a handful of TRBV segments were more frequent, TRBV5-6, TRBV5-1 and TRBV20-1 among them.

Material: blood. V gene TRBV2 combines with J gene TRBJ2-4, with 10 bases identical to TRBD2. TRBJ2-7 explains the end of the DNA better; the J call may be wrong. This receptor was identified in a girl aged 2-9 years with multiple sclerosis. CDR3 nucleotides: TGTGCCAGCAGTTGGAGCGGGAGGGCCGGCGAGCAGTACTTC. Protein: CASSWSGRAGEQYF.